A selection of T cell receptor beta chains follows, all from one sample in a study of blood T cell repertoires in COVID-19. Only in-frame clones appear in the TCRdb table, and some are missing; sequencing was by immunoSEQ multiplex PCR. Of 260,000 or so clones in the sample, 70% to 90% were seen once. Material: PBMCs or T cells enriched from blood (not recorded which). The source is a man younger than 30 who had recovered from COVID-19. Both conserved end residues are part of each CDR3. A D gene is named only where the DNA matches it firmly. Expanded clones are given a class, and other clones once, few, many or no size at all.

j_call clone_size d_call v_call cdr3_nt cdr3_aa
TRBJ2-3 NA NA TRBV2 TGTGCCAGCAGGGGGGAGGAGAGCCTAGATACGCAGTATTTT CASRGEESLDTQYF
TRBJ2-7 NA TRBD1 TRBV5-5 TGTGCCAGCAGCTATTACAGGGGGCTTCAGGACGAGCAGTACTTC CASSYYRGLQDEQYF
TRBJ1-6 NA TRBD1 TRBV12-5 TGTGCTAGTGGTTTGTCCGGGACAGTCGCTTCTTCACCCCTCCACTTT CASGLSGTVASSPLHF
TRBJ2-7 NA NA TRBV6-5 TGTGCCAGCAGCGACTCCCACTCCTCCTACGAGCAGTACTTC CASSDSHSSYEQYF
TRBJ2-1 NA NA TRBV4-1 TGCGCCAGCAGCCAAGGTTTGTCCACCAGCTCCTACAATGAGCAGTTCTTC CASSQGLSTSSYNEQFF
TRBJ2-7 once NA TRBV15 TGTGCCACCAGCAATCCCGTTCCCCCCTACGAGCAGTACTTC CATSNPVPPYEQYF
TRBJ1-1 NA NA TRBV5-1 TGCGCCAGCAGCTTGATCCGCGGTGGCACTGAAGCTTTCTTT CASSLIRGGTEAFF
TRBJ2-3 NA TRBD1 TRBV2 TGTGCCAGCACTCCCGGGACAGGGTTCCCAGATACGCAGTATTTT CASTPGTGFPDTQYF
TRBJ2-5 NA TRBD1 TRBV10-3 TGTGCCATCAGGGAAGGACAGGGGGCTCAAGAGACCCAGTACTTC CAIREGQGAQETQYF
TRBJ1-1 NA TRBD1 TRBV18 TGTGCCAGCTCAACAGGGGATGAGACTGAAGCTTTCTTT CASSTGDETEAFF
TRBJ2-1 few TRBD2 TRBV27 TGTGCCAGCAGTCCCGATAGCGGGACGGGGATCAGTGAGCAGTTCTTC CASSPDSGTGISEQFF
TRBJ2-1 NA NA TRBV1 TGCACCAGCAGCCAAGAGATACTGCGGGAGAAGCTCAATGAGCAGTTCTTC CTSSQEILREKLNEQFF
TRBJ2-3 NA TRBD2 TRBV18 TGTGCCAGCTCACCACTGGCGTTATGGCTAGCGGCCACAGATACGCAGTATTTT CASSPLALWLAATDTQYF
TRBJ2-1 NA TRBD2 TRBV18 TGTGCCAGCTCACCCTCTGTAGCGGGGGACAATGAGCAGTTCTTC CASSPSVAGDNEQFF
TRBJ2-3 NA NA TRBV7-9 TGTGCCAGCAGCCCAGGGACTGCTAGCACAGATACGCAGTATTTT CASSPGTASTDTQYF
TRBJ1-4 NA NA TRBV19 TGTGCCAGTAGTATATCAAGGGGCGTAGGGGAAAAACTGTTTTTT CASSISRGVGEKLFF
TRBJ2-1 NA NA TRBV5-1 TGCGCCAGCAGCCCCGGGGTAAGCTCCTACAATGAGCAGTTCTTC CASSPGVSSYNEQFF
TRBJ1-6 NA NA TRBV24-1 TGTGCCACCAGTGACTCACCGACGTCGAGGGTTTCACCCCTCCACTTT CATSDSPTSRVSPLHF
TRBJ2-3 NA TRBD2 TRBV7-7 TGTGCTAGCAGCGTAGGAGCGGGAAGGACAGATACGCAGTATTTT CASSVGAGRTDTQYF
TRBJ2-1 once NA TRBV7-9 TGTGCCAGCAGCTTAGGGGGGCTCTTCAATGAGCAGTTCTTC CASSLGGLFNEQFF
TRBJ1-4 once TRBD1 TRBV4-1 TGCGCCAGCAGCCACGGACAGGGGGAGAATGAAAAACTGTTTTTT CASSHGQGENEKLFF
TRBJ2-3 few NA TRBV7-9 TGTGCCAGCAGCTTAGGTTCATCTACCCACTTCACAGATACGCAGTATTTT CASSLGSSTHFTDTQYF
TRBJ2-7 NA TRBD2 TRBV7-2 TGTGCCAGCAGCTTAGAAGCGGGGCCCTACGAGCAGTACTTC CASSLEAGPYEQYF
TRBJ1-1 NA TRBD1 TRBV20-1 TGCAGTGCGAGTGGGACAGGGTTCATGAACACTGAAGCTTTCTTT CSASGTGFMNTEAFF
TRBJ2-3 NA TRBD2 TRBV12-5 TGTGCTAGTGGCCCTGGGACTAGCAATACAGATACGCAGTATTTT CASGPGTSNTDTQYF
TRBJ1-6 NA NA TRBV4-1 TGCGCCAGCAGCCAAGAGTTAGTAGGGAGGTCCCATAATTCACCCCTCCACTTT CASSQELVGRSHNSPLHF
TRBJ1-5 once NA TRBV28 TGTGCCAGCAGCCCCTCCCGGCGGGGGAACAATCAGCCCCAGCATTTT CASSPSRRGNNQPQHF
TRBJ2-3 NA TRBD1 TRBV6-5 TGTGCCAGCAGTTACAGGGACAGTCGCACAGATACGCAGTATTTT CASSYRDSRTDTQYF
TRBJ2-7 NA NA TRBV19 TGTGCCAGTAGTATAGATATGGGGGCCCCCTTGGAGCAGTACTTC CASSIDMGAPLEQYF
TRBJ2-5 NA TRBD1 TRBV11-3 TGTGCCAGCAGCTTGGAGAACAGGGGGCTCGGGGAGACCCAGTACTTC CASSLENRGLGETQYF
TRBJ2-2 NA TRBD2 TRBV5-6 TGTGCCAGCAGCCGGGGCCGGGGGGCCGGGGAGCTGTTTTTT CASSRGRGAGELFF
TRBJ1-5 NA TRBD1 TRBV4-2 TGTGCCAGCAGCCAAGATCGGACAGGGGGGGACCCCCAGCATTTT CASSQDRTGGDPQHF
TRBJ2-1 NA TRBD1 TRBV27 TGTGCCAGCAGTTTATACGGGACAGGGGTCTACAATGAGCAGTTCTTC CASSLYGTGVYNEQFF
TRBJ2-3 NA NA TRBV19 TGTGCCAGTAGCCCGTCGGGGATCGGGACAGATACGCAGTATTTT CASSPSGIGTDTQYF
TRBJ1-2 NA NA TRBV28 TGTGCCAGCAGTTCCGATGATGGCAGTAACTATGGCTACACCTTC CASSSDDGSNYGYTF
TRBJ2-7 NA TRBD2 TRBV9 TGTGCCAGCAGCGTAGGAGCGGGAGCTACCGAGCAGTACTTC CASSVGAGATEQYF
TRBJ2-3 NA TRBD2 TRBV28 TGTGCCAGCAGTTTGGGGGTAGCGGGAGAGGTAGATACGCAGTATTTT CASSLGVAGEVDTQYF
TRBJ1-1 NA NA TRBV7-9 TGTGCCAGCAGCTTAGACACAGGTCCGAACACTGAAGCTTTCTTT CASSLDTGPNTEAFF
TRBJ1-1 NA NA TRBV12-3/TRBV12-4 TGTGCCAGCAGTTTATCCCCCAGCACTGAAGCTTTCTTT CASSLSPSTEAFF
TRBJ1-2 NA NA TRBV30 TGTGCCTGGAACCGCAGGGTGAGGGGGAACTATGGCTACACCTTC CAWNRRVRGNYGYTF
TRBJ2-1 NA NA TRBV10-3 TGTGCCGTACGGGATGCGCTCTACAATGAGCAGTTCTTC CAVRDALYNEQFF
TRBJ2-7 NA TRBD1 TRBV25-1 TGTGCCAGCAGTGATCGGGACAGGGTGGGGTTGCACGAGCAGTACTTC CASSDRDRVGLHEQYF
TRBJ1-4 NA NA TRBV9 TGTGCCAGCAGCGTAGACGGCAATAGCGAAAAACTGTTTTTT CASSVDGNSEKLFF
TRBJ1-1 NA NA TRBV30 TGTGCCTGGAGAGACCCCCACGGACAGACCACTGAAGCTTTCTTT CAWRDPHGQTTEAFF
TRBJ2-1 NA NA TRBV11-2 TGTGCCAGCAGCTTAGGGGCCCCCTGGCAGTTCTTC CASSLGAPWQFF
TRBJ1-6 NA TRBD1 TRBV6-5 TGTGCCAGCAGTTACCGGACAGGGAGATATAATTCACCCCTCCACTTT CASSYRTGRYNSPLHF
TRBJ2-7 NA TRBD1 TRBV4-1 TGCGCCAGCAGCCTAAGTTGGCAGGGGGTCTCCTACGAGCAGTACTTC CASSLSWQGVSYEQYF
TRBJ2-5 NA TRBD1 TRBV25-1 TGTGCCAGCAGTGAAAACAGGGGTGGAGAGACCCAGTACTTC CASSENRGGETQYF
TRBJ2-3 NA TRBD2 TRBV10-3 TGTGCCATCAGTGAGTCTAGCGGGAGTGCAGATACGCAGTATTTT CAISESSGSADTQYF
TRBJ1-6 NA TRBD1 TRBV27 TGTGCCAGCAGTTCCGGGTTAGGGACAGGGGTGTCACCCCTCCACTTT CASSSGLGTGVSPLHF
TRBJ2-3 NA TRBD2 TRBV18 TGTGCCAGCTCACCCTATACAAACGGGGGACTAGCGGGGCCAGATACGCAGTATTTT CASSPYTNGGLAGPDTQYF
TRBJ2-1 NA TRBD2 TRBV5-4 TGTGCCAGCAGCTTGACTAGCGGGAGTATAGATGAGCAGTTCTTC CASSLTSGSIDEQFF
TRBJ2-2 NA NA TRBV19 TGTGCCAGTAGTATGTTCACGCGGAGGAACACCGGGGAGCTGTTTTTT CASSMFTRRNTGELFF
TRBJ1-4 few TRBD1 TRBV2 TGTGCCAGCAGCGCGACAGGGTTTGGGGAAAAACTGTTTTTT CASSATGFGEKLFF